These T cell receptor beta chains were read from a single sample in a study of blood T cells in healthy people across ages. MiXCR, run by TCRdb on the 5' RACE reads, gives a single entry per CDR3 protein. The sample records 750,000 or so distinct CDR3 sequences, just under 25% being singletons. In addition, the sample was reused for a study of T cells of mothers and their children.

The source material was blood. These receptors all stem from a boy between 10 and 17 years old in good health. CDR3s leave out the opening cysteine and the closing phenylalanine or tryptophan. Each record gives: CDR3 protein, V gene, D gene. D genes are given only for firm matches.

ASTDRDTGVTQY TRBV12-3/TRBV12-4 NA
ASGLGGAYEQY TRBV12-5 NA
ASSLVSRDTIY TRBV7-9 NA
ASSTGEEVYNEQF TRBV5-1 TRBD1
ASWVEDYGYT TRBV6-6 NA
SVGDRGSGANALT TRBV29-1 NA
SVPLGTDTQY TRBV20-1 NA
ASKNSGRADNEQF TRBV28 TRBD2
SVPSSAGFSNYGYT TRBV29-1 NA
ASSQGTKGTEAF TRBV5-1 NA
ASSGSEKETQY TRBV2 NA
ASSWSNRGETQY TRBV25-1 NA
ASSDPGGQTQY TRBV2 NA
ASSPGGGFVETQY TRBV7-9 NA
ASRFETNTGELF TRBV6-5 NA
ASSQIAGGPFDEQF TRBV4-1 TRBD2
ASNRMAGNYEQY TRBV28 NA
ASSLGLAREQY TRBV7-9 TRBD2
ASSPNPGQGAFVNPGELF TRBV28 TRBD1
ASSSRVPNEKLF TRBV6-5 NA
ASSYTGAEAF TRBV7-9 NA
ASSLYQGLSTGELF TRBV27 NA
ASSVNNPYEQY TRBV19 NA
SARQIQGYEQY TRBV20-1 NA
SAKSGLLQY TRBV29-1 NA
ASSIIRAEQY TRBV19 NA
ASSQHDRDDQPQH TRBV4-1 TRBD1
SAGGDRQGWETQY TRBV20-1 NA
ASSYPGTGVYEQY TRBV6-5 TRBD1
AISEGSYEQY TRBV10-3 NA
ASSLEPGLAGTSDTQY TRBV5-1 TRBD2
ASSRLDRVATGELF TRBV5-6 TRBD1
ASSRGLAGGIQETQY TRBV7-2 TRBD2
ASSQDRDRISYEQY TRBV4-1 NA
ASKTGLTDTQY TRBV2 TRBD1
ASIGSVTEAF TRBV6-5 NA
ASSWDLSYEQY TRBV7-2 NA
ASSGGTGHYEQY TRBV9 TRBD1
SAEDRDPKGDTQY TRBV29-1 NA
ASSQAKGSYNEQF TRBV4-1 NA
ASSFSVGNPLH TRBV12-3/TRBV12-4 NA
ASSLYRGSTEAF TRBV27 TRBD1
ASSQVGGDGYT TRBV4-3 NA
ASSVDGTVWGPSTDTQY TRBV9 NA
ASSLFPSSGTGDLQETQY TRBV5-1 TRBD1
ASSFVTVEETQY TRBV5-1 NA
SARGAGVYQETQY TRBV20-1 NA
ASSLVIAGGSYEQF TRBV12-3/TRBV12-4 TRBD2
ASSPTGGRRLEETQY TRBV7-9 TRBD2
ASSLAWGIGETQY TRBV7-8 NA
SAPGLAGYYEQY TRBV20-1 TRBD2
SSSGGLYGYT TRBV20-1 TRBD1
ASSQDTSRETQY TRBV4-3 NA
ASSQAVGSSYNEQF TRBV4-1 NA
ASSSLLGGRPHEQY TRBV6-5 NA
ASSAFGVETQY TRBV7-2 NA
ASSGGLSGNTIY TRBV27 NA